This T cell receptor beta chain is from a study of CD8+ T cells in alopecia areata. Study at large: Each of the treated patients was given oral tofacitinib, 5 to 10 mg twice daily, for moderate-to-severe alopecia areata.

Noted treatment: oral pan-JAK inhibitor, 5-10 mg twice daily. Overall study results and limits: Scalp and blood retained many expanded lesional clones during tofacitinib.

Extracted RNA was reverse transcribed into cDNA, the sequencing template. TCRdb's table, derived via immunoSEQ multiplex PCR, lists solely in-frame clones and lacks some. The table shows 150,000 to 200,000 clones, with less than 70% occurring only once. Concerning this clone: Its antigen remains unidentified.

This CDR3 is 15 amino acids long. Germline trimming cut 0 bases from V and 6 bases from J; bases unmatched to any gene: 4. Germline-derived CDR1 and CDR2 are SGHRS and YFSETQ. The sequence was obtained from a human donor with alopecia areata. This material consisted of CD4+ T cells sorted from blood, taken at week 24, from a patient treated with tofacitinib. This rearrangement joins TRBV5-1 to TRBJ2-7; 12 nucleotides match TRBD1. The DNA for the CDR3 is TGCGCCAGCAGCTTGGAGGGACAGGGGGCGGGCGAGCAGTACTTC. It codes for CASSLEGQGAGEQYF.